The 25 T cell receptor beta chains below come from one sample, sequenced in a study of CD8+ T cells in alopecia areata. The sequencing template was cDNA reverse transcribed from extracted RNA. Only in-frame clones appear in the TCRdb table, and some are missing; sequencing was by immunoSEQ multiplex PCR. Found here are around 100,000 clones, 50% to 75% of them singletons; the top ten hold 12%. Stated treatment: oral pan-JAK inhibitor, 5-10 mg twice daily. The source was CD8+ T cells sorted from blood, collected at week 24, from a patient treated with tofacitinib. The source is a human donor with alopecia areata.

The chain uses TRBV30 and TRBJ1-1; no definite D call. Germline CDR1 and CDR2: GTSNPN and SVGIG (reference sequence). Trimming removed 1 base from V and 2 bases from J, with 8 bases in between. The CDR3 is 13 amino acids. Written as DNA, the CDR3 is TGTGCCTGGAGTGCCGATCTAAACACTGAAGCTTTCTTT. This encodes CAWSADLNTEAFF.

This clone turned up a few times. The chain has TRBV5-1 and TRBJ2-2; D gene unclear. Germline V gene data show CDR1 as SGHRS and CDR2 as YFSETQ. Trimming removed 0 bases at V and 10 bases at J, with 10 bases between. The CDR3 totals 13 residues. The CDR3 spells CASSLDIEAELFF. DNA of the CDR3: TGCGCCAGCAGCTTGGATATCGAAGCGGAGCTGTTTTTT.

This chain uses TRBV5-4 with TRBJ2-5, with D possibly being TRBD1 or TRBD2 (6 bases each). The CDR3 has 14 amino acids. Per germline, CDR1 SGHNT and CDR2 YYREEE (reference sequence). The V and J ends lost 7 bases and 1 base respectively, with 14 bases between them. CDR3 nucleotides: TGTGCCAGCGGGGATTCGGGGGCCCAAGAGACCCAGTACTTC. Protein sequence: CASGDSGAQETQYF.

The gene calls are TRBV6-5 and TRBJ2-7, with 10 bases fitting TRBD1. From germline, CDR1 is MNHEY and CDR2 SVGAGI. This CDR3 has 16 residues. Germline trimming cut 0 bases from V and 6 bases from J; bases unmatched to any gene: 8. The CDR3 nucleotides read TGTGCCAGCAGTTACTCGCCCGGGACAGGGGACTCCGAGCAGTACTTC. This sequence encodes CASSYSPGTGDSEQYF.

V and J are TRBV4-3 and TRBJ2-1; possibly TRBD1 or TRBD2 for D (6 bases each). V dropped 0 bases and J dropped 8 bases, with 8 bases sitting between them. CDR1 is LGHNA, CDR2 YSLEER, per germline. The CDR3 extends over 13 amino acids. The CDR3 DNA is TGCGCCAGCAGCCAAGAGAGGGGGGATGAGCAGTTCTTC. Amino acids: CASSQERGDEQFF.

The chain recombines TRBV6-5 with TRBJ2-7; D gene ambiguous. The CDR3 runs 15 residues. V dropped 2 bases and J dropped 0 bases, with 11 bases sitting between them. CDR1 is MNHEY and CDR2 is SVGAGI in the germline V gene. The CDR3 region is CASSYGPASSYEQYF. The CDR3, as DNA: TGTGCCAGCAGTTACGGTCCGGCTAGCTCCTACGAGCAGTACTTC.

The chain has TRBV5-6 and TRBJ2-7, with no clear D. The CDR3 covers 11 residues. Per the germline V gene, CDR1 is SGHDT and CDR2 is YYEEEE. Trimming pared 4 bases from V and 1 base from J, leaving 3 bases between. CDR3 DNA sequence: TGTGCCAGCAGCCAGTCCTACGAGCAGTACTTC. It encodes CASSQSYEQYF.

This clone showed up just once. The chain couples TRBV2 to TRBJ2-2, with D possibly being TRBD1 (5 bases). The CDR3 contains 12 residues. Germline lookup yields CDR1 SNHLY and CDR2 FYNNEI. V lost 3 bases to trimming and J lost 13 bases, with 12 bases between them. In DNA form, the CDR3 reads TGTGCCAGCAGTGAGCCAGGGTCATCGCTGTTTTTT. Protein sequence: CASSEPGSSLFF. The full variable domain, rest sourced from reference TRBV2 and TRBJ2-2, is EPEVTQTPSHQVTQMGQEVILRCVPISNHLYFYWYRQILGQKVEFLVSFYNNEISEKSEIFDDQFSVERPDGSNFTLKIRSTKLEDSAMYFCASSEPGSSLFFGEGSRLTVL.

The chain combines TRBV9 with TRBJ1-1; 11 bases fit TRBD1. Germline CDR1 is SGDLS and CDR2 is YYNGEE. V was pared by 4 bases and J by 6 bases, with 8 bases of the junction left unmatched. This CDR3 spans 15 amino acids. As DNA, the CDR3 is TGTGCCAGCAGCCCTTGGGACAGGGGGATCTCTGAAGCTTTCTTT. Protein product: CASSPWDRGISEAFF.

The genes are TRBV10-3 and TRBJ2-7; D uncertain. Germline CDR1 ENHRY, CDR2 SYGVKD. CDR3 size: 14 residues. The V end was cut by 0 bases, the J end by 3 bases, with 9 bases between. CDR3 nucleotides: TGTGCCATCAGTGAGTCTGCGGATAGCTACGAGCAGTACTTC. It translates to CAISESADSYEQYF.

The chain employs TRBV7-9 and TRBJ2-5, with 7 positions matching TRBD1. V lost 3 bases, J lost 3 bases, and 4 bases stayed unmatched. The CDR3 runs to 14 residues. Germline V gene lookup returns CDR1 SEHNR and CDR2 FQNEAQ (reference sequence). The CDR3: CASSFPDREETQYF. The DNA of the CDR3 is TGTGCCAGCAGCTTCCCTGACAGGGAAGAGACCCAGTACTTC.

The rearrangement uses TRBV9 and TRBJ2-3, with 10 nucleotides matching TRBD2. Germline V gives CDR1 SGDLS, CDR2 YYNGEE. This CDR3 region has 16 residues. Losses at the gene ends were 3 bases for V and 6 bases for J; bases not matched to a gene: 10. The CDR3: CASSGTERGGLDTQYF. The CDR3 bases are TGTGCCAGCAGCGGGACGGAGCGGGGGGGCCTGGATACGCAGTATTTT.

This sequence joins TRBV6-4 and TRBJ1-2; no reliable D call. Per germline, CDR1 MRHNA and CDR2 SNTAGT. The CDR3 spans 15 residues. V was pared by 6 bases and J by 0 bases, with 14 bases between. CDR3 sequence (DNA): TGTGCCAGCAGCTTTATCGGCATGACTAACTATGGCTACACCTTC. Translation: CASSFIGMTNYGYTF.

DNA for the CDR3: TGTGCCTGGAGTCTCGGGACCGGGAATTCACCCCTCCACTTT. It yields the protein CAWSLGTGNSPLHF. The genes are TRBV30 and TRBJ1-6; TRBD1 might be the D (5 bases). The germline V and J ends were trimmed by 2 bases and 7 bases, with 12 bases remaining between them. The CDR3 contains 14 residues. CDR1 and CDR2 from the germline V gene are GTSNPN and SVGIG (reference sequence).

V usage is TRBV7-9 and J usage is TRBJ1-1; no clear D gene. Trimming cost V 1 base and J 6 bases, with 9 bases left between them. This CDR3 comprises 13 residues. Per the germline V gene, CDR1 is SEHNR and CDR2 is FQNEAQ (reference sequence). The CDR3 region has the DNA TGTGCCAGCAGCTTAGAGGGTCAGCCTGAAGCTTTCTTT. Amino acids: CASSLEGQPEAFF.

This clone was seen only once. The CDR3 region is CASTETSGGRETQYF. CDR3 nucleotide sequence: TGTGCCAGCACCGAGACTAGCGGGGGTCGAGAGACCCAGTACTTC. This sequence joins TRBV6-5 and TRBJ2-5; TRBD2 aligns across 12 bases. Trimming took 7 bases from V and 4 from J; bases not matched to a gene: 7. Per germline, CDR1 MNHEY and CDR2 SVGAGI. The CDR3 sequence is 15 residues long.

CDR3 amino acids: CATSFPDRVKGGETQYF. For the CDR3, the DNA is TGTGCCACCAGCTTCCCGGACAGGGTAAAGGGGGGAGAGACCCAGTACTTC. The chain has TRBV15 and TRBJ2-5, with 8 bases lining up with TRBD1. This CDR3 is built from 17 residues. Germline V gives CDR1 LNHNV, CDR2 YYDKDF (reference sequence). Trimming removed 5 bases from V and 4 bases from J; junction bases left unmatched: 15.

The chain is built from TRBV2 and TRBJ1-6, with 7 nucleotides matching TRBD1. Germline loops: CDR1 SNHLY, CDR2 FYNNEI. V dropped 6 bases and J dropped 7; count of bases not matched to a gene: 6. This CDR3 spans 14 amino acids. The CDR3 DNA reads as TGTGCCAGCAGGGGGACAGCAGGGAATTCACCCCTCCACTTT. Protein product: CASRGTAGNSPLHF.

The chain uses TRBV29-1 and TRBJ2-1, with D perhaps matching TRBD1 (6 bases). Germline V gene data show CDR1 as SQVTM and CDR2 as ANQGSEA. This CDR3 region has 13 residues. V gave up 3 bases and J gave up 3 bases, with 9 bases separating them. CDR3 DNA: TGCAGCGTTGAGGCAGGGGACTACAATGAGCAGTTCTTC. The encoded protein is CSVEAGDYNEQFF.

J is TRBJ2-1 and V is TRBV5-5; D is unresolved. Germline-derived CDR1 and CDR2 are SGHKS and YYEKEE (reference sequence). The length of the CDR3 is 13 residues. The V end was cut by 4 bases, the J end by 5 bases, with 10 bases between. Here the CDR3 DNA reads TGTGCCAGCAGCCTAGGGATGGACAATGAGCAGTTCTTC. Its translation is CASSLGMDNEQFF.

This rearrangement joins TRBV7-9 to TRBJ1-5, with D unclear. The V gene lost 1 base and the J gene lost 6 bases, with 10 bases spanning the gap. The CDR3 totals 14 residues. Germline CDR1 and CDR2: SEHNR and FQNEAQ (reference sequence). CDR3 residues: CASSLGGLGQPQHF. CDR3 in DNA: TGTGCCAGCAGCTTAGGGGGTCTCGGTCAGCCCCAGCATTTT. The full variable domain, its missing parts supplied by reference TRBV7-9 and TRBJ1-5, is DTGVSQNPRHKITKRGQNVTFRCDPISEHNRLYWYRQTLGQGPEFLTYFQNEAQLEKSRLLSDRFSAERPKGSFSTLEIQRTEQGDSAMYLCASSLGGLGQPQHFGDGTRLSIL.

The chain uses TRBV6-5 and TRBJ1-5; D is undetermined. The V gene lost 4 bases and the J gene lost 6 bases, with 16 bases spanning the gap. Per the germline V gene, CDR1 is MNHEY and CDR2 is SVGAGI. The CDR3 spans 15 residues. The CDR3 spells CASSFSPSATQPQHF. CDR3 in DNA: TGTGCCAGCAGTTTTAGCCCCTCGGCAACTCAGCCCCAGCATTTT.

The CDR3 spells CASSLRTGPQETQYF. The CDR3, as DNA: TGTGCCAGCAGCTTGAGGACAGGGCCCCAAGAGACCCAGTACTTC. The V and J genes are TRBV5-6 and TRBJ2-5; 8 bases agree with TRBD1. J gave up 1 base and V 1 base, and 3 bases lay outside the gene matches. Germline loops: CDR1 SGHDT, CDR2 YYEEEE. The CDR3 sequence is 15 residues long.

CDR3 in amino acids: CASRGYKGEANEKLFF. DNA of the CDR3: TGTGCCAGCAGGGGCTACAAAGGGGAGGCTAATGAAAAACTGTTTTTT. The rearrangement joins TRBV27 to TRBJ1-4; a weak D match, TRBD1 (5 bases). The germline V and J ends were trimmed by 6 bases and 3 bases, with 17 bases remaining between them. The CDR3 covers 16 residues. Germline CDR1 is MNHEY and CDR2 is SMNVEV (reference sequence).

The rearrangement links TRBV13 to TRBJ2-5; the match to TRBD2 covers 9 bases. The CDR3 runs 14 residues. V trimming: 7 bases; J trimming: 5 bases; junction bases outside the gene matches: 8. The germline V gene encodes CDR1 PRHDT and CDR2 FYEKMQ (reference sequence). DNA for the CDR3: TGTGCCAGCACCATTAGCGGGGGCCAGGAGACCCAGTACTTC. It translates to CASTISGGQETQYF.